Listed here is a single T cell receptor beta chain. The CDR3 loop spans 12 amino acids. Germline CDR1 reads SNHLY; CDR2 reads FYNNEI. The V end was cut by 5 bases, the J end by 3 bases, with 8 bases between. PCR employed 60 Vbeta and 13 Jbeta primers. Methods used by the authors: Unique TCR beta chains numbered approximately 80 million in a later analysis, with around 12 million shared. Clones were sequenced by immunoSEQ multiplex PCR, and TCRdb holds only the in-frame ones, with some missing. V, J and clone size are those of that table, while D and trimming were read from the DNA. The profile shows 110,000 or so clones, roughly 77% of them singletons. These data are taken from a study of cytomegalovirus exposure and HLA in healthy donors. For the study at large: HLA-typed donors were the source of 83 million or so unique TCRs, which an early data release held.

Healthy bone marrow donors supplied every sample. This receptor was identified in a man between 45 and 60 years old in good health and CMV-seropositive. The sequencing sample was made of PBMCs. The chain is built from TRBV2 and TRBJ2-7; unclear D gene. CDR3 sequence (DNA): TGTGCCAGCAGTTATTCAGGCTACGAGCAGTACTTC. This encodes CASSYSGYEQYF.